This is a list of T cell receptor beta chains from one sample in a study of shared clonotypes between healthy human individuals. Sequenced by immunoSEQ multiplex PCR; TCRdb stores in-frame clones only, minus some. The sample shows around 320,000 clones, around 87% of them seen only once. The sample taken for sequencing was memory CD8+ T cells sorted from blood. The receptors stem from a young man in good health. Both conserved end residues are part of each CDR3. The D gene is left open where the match is weak. Clone size is not always given. Where it is, it says once, few, many or a class for expanded clones.

V	size	J	D	CDR3	DNA
TRBV2	.	TRBJ1-1	TRBD1	CASSELTGGQNTEAFF	TGTGCCAGCAGTGAACTGACAGGGGGACAGAACACTGAAGCTTTCTTT
TRBV21-1	few	TRBJ2-5	.	CASSKAPTGEETQYF	TGTGCCAGCAGCAAAGCGCCAACAGGGGAAGAGACCCAGTACTTC
TRBV7-2	.	TRBJ2-3	TRBD2	CASSLRGVGADTQYF	TGTGCCAGCAGCTTACGGGGGGTAGGGGCAGATACGCAGTATTTT
TRBV5-4	.	TRBJ1-6	.	CASSLGLSNSPLHF	TGTGCCAGCAGCTTGGGTCTGTCCAATTCACCCCTCCACTTT
TRBV27	.	TRBJ2-5	.	CASSLSSVGETQYF	TGTGCCAGCAGTTTATCGTCGGTAGGAGAGACCCAGTACTTC
TRBV19	.	TRBJ2-1	TRBD1	CASSIAQGANEQFF	TGTGCCAGTAGTATTGCACAGGGGGCCAATGAGCAGTTCTTC
TRBV30	.	TRBJ2-5	TRBD1	CAWSVSGTVNQETQYF	TGTGCCTGGAGTGTATCCGGGACAGTAAACCAAGAGACCCAGTACTTC
TRBV19	.	TRBJ1-1	.	CASSTEAGFVSEAFF	TGTGCCAGTAGTACGGAGGCAGGGTTCGTATCTGAAGCTTTCTTT
TRBV7-9	.	TRBJ1-4	.	CASSPYRRTTNEKLFF	TGTGCCAGCAGCCCTTACCGGAGGACAACTAATGAAAAACTGTTTTTT
TRBV5-1	.	TRBJ2-7	.	CASSQALNDYEQYF	TGCGCCAGCAGCCAAGCACTAAATGACTACGAGCAGTACTTC
TRBV27	.	TRBJ1-4	.	CASSLQWGGGEKLFF	TGTGCCAGCAGTCTCCAGTGGGGGGGAGGCGAAAAACTGTTTTTT
TRBV7-2	.	TRBJ2-1	.	CASSSASFQSSYNEQFF	TGTGCCAGCAGCTCCGCAAGCTTCCAGAGCTCCTACAATGAGCAGTTCTTC
TRBV7-9	.	TRBJ2-7	TRBD2	CASSLVLAGGAYEQYF	TGTGCCAGCAGCTTAGTGTTAGCGGGAGGGGCCTACGAGCAGTACTTC
TRBV18	once	TRBJ1-1	.	CATFGPMNTEAFF	TGTGCCACCTTCGGACCCATGAACACTGAAGCTTTCTTT
TRBV9	.	TRBJ2-7	TRBD2	CASSTSGRAYEQYF	TGTGCCAGCAGCACTAGCGGGAGGGCTTACGAGCAGTACTTC
TRBV7-9	few	TRBJ1-1	.	CAIKDGTEAFF	TGTGCCATCAAGGATGGAACTGAAGCTTTCTTT
TRBV5-8	.	TRBJ1-4	.	CASSPLLDPTNEKLFF	TGTGCCAGCAGCCCCCTTCTGGACCCAACTAATGAAAAACTGTTTTTT
TRBV5-1	.	TRBJ1-2	TRBD1	CASSLVNGQDGYTF	TGCGCCAGCAGCTTGGTGAATGGACAGGATGGCTACACCTTC
TRBV7-9	.	TRBJ2-7	.	CASSPPGHRAEQYF	TGTGCCAGCAGCCCGCCGGGACATAGGGCCGAGCAGTACTTC
TRBV28	.	TRBJ2-7	.	CASSFGTHYEQYF	TGTGCCAGCAGTTTTGGGACACACTACGAGCAGTACTTC
TRBV13	.	TRBJ1-1	.	CASSLVGTEAFF	TGTGCCAGCAGCTTAGTAGGCACTGAAGCTTTCTTT
TRBV29-1	.	TRBJ2-1	TRBD1	CSVEEVGQGNREQFF	TGCAGCGTTGAAGAGGTCGGACAGGGTAACCGTGAGCAGTTCTTC
TRBV27	.	TRBJ1-4	TRBD1	CASSRDRVPTNEKLFF	TGTGCCAGCTCTAGGGACAGGGTCCCAACTAATGAAAAACTGTTTTTT
TRBV5-1	.	TRBJ1-2	.	CASSLDRADYGYTF	TGCGCCAGCAGCTTGGACAGGGCAGACTATGGCTACACCTTC
TRBV4-1	.	TRBJ2-7	.	CASSQDRSGATYEQYF	TGCGCCAGCAGCCAAGATAGGTCCGGGGCCACCTACGAGCAGTACTTC
TRBV28	.	TRBJ2-7	TRBD1	CASSPGQGVEYEQYF	TGTGCCAGCAGTCCGGGACAGGGGGTAGAATACGAGCAGTACTTC
TRBV9	many	TRBJ1-2	TRBD1	CASSDTLVGTASFGYTF	TGTGCCAGCAGCGATACACTTGTAGGGACAGCTTCATTTGGCTACACCTTC
TRBV5-3	.	TRBJ1-2	.	CARFPTGKGYTF	TGTGCCAGATTCCCCACAGGGAAAGGCTACACCTTC
TRBV9	.	TRBJ2-7	.	CASSVGTSSSYEQYF	TGTGCCAGCAGCGTAGGGACTTCGAGCTCCTACGAGCAGTACTTC
TRBV25-1	.	TRBJ1-1	.	CASIGNTEAFF	TGTGCCAGCATCGGGAACACTGAAGCTTTCTTT
TRBV11-2	.	TRBJ2-7	.	CASCPREAASYEQYF	TGTGCCAGCTGTCCCAGGGAGGCTGCGTCCTACGAGCAGTACTTC
TRBV7-8	.	TRBJ2-7	.	CASSSEAAGEQYF	TGTGCCAGCAGCTCCGAAGCCGCAGGCGAGCAGTACTTC